This T cell receptor beta chain was recovered during a study of HIV-infected children after antiretroviral therapy interruption. At the level of the study: Samples from the continuous-treatment group were taken at weeks 0, 48 and 150. Study results and caveats: Sorted CD45RA+ naive cells might include minor non-naive CD45RA+ cells. By the end of treatment interruption, naive CD4+ clonality (Gini) increased.

The treatment was: PENTA 11 planned treatment interruption arm or continuous ART arm. Naive CD4+ CD45RA+ CD45RO- T cells were sorted from thawed PBMCs. The CDR3 has 15 residues. V lost 1 base and J 2 bases, leaving 9 bases between the germline ends. The germline CDR1 and CDR2 sequences are MNHEY and SVGAGI. The TCR library was built from RNA with a 3' RACE protocol and unique molecular identifiers. TCRdb redid the calling of the 3' RACE reads with MiXCR, one entry per CDR3 protein. The top ten clones hold around 1.1% of a sample with about 89,000 distinct CDR3 sequences, 6% to 8.5% of them seen once. This clonotype was seen ten or more times. As yet, its antigen is unknown.

The receptor's source is a pool of human donors with HIV. V gene TRBV6-5 combines with J gene TRBJ2-4; D gene unclear. This specimen was CD45RA+ CD4+ T cells from PBMCs, pooled from several time points, taken from a donor given antiretroviral therapy, either interrupted or continuous. Subset meaning: naive CD4+ CD45RA+ CD45RO- T cells. CDR3 in DNA: TGTGCCAGCAGTTACTATTCTCTAACCAAAAACATTCAGTACTTC. Its protein is CASSYYSLTKNIQYF.